This T cell receptor (beta chain) originates from a study of T-cell memory formation after mild COVID-19. One entry per CDR3 protein results from TCRdb running MiXCR on the 5' RACE reads. This sample has hundreds of thousands of distinct CDR3 sequences, with 7% to 10% found just once. The CDR3 runs to 12 residues. The germline CDR1 and CDR2 sequences are SGDLS and YYNGEE. Trimming took 4 bases from V and 2 from J, leaving 7 bases between them. This clonotype was detected a few times. The chain recombines TRBV9 with TRBJ2-7, with unresolved D. The specimen sequenced was PBMCs or a T cell subset sorted from them (not recorded which). The clonotype originates from a man between 18 and 29 years old who had mild COVID-19 (a few samples of this study predate the infection). Cell type and time point are not known. CDR3 residues: CASSNSPYEQYF. The CDR3, as DNA: TGTGCCAGCAGCAATAGCCCCTACGAGCAGTACTTC.